This T cell receptor (beta chain) was captured by sequencing in a study of glioma-infiltrating T cells after dendritic cell vaccination (dated by TCRdb to 2016 to 2017). Turning to the overall study: Of the 15 or so glioblastoma patients in the cohort, all drawn from Phase I and II dendritic cell vaccination trials, 9 were newly diagnosed and 6 had recurrent disease. Autologous tumor lysate-pulsed dendritic cell vaccination was administered to the patients between the early 2000s and the early 2010s. The vaccine was prepared from monocyte-derived dendritic cells that were cultured for more than six days with IL-4 and GM-CSF and then pulsed overnight with autologous tumor lysate. Each patient got three intradermal injections of the dendritic cell vaccine, spaced at biweekly intervals, in the arm below the axilla. Tumor-infiltrating lymphocyte content was quantified and tumor and blood repertoires were compared in dendritic cell-vaccinated glioblastoma patients by deep sequencing of TCR beta CDR3 regions. Survival after dendritic cell vaccination was correlated with TCR sequencing metrics, such as TIL content and the overlap between tumor and blood repertoires.

What the authors observed across the whole study: TCR clonality showed no direct relationship with survival, which suggests that a diverse polyclonal response may be important. The response model built on TCR overlap across three groups was characterized as speculative, with prospective validation still needed. After dendritic cell vaccination, a higher estimated pretreatment TIL content predicted longer time to progression and longer overall survival. The cohort was small and heterogeneous, with few patients having full blood and tumor sets and even fewer initial-recurrent tumor pairs.

As to this clone: This receptor's antigen is unknown. No qualities accompany the bases; no much larger clone lies one base away.

V lost 4 bases and J lost 5 bases, and the count of bases not matched to a germline gene is 3. The CDR3 sequence holds 13 residues, the cysteine and phenylalanine included. The kept DNA is CDR3 alone, 39 bases in frame from the first base. CDR1 and CDR2, per the germline V gene, are SGHTA and FQGNSA. TCRB CDR3 regions were amplified from 1.5 to 2.5 ug genomic DNA, or all available DNA if less, using the immunoSEQ assay. For multiplex PCR, 60 forward primers for TCR V beta segments and 13 reverse primers for J beta segments were used. To estimate reads per starting template, synthetic control templates were spiked into each sample at limiting dilution. Reads of 87 bp were generated by sequencing on the Illumina HiSeq System. In the original analysis: PCR and sequencing errors were removed by a nearest neighbor algorithm that merged closely related sequences. TCR overlap was measured as the percentage of unique tumor TCR beta sequences that were also present in the peripheral blood of the same patient. As stored in TCRdb, this immuneACCESS dataset retains in-frame rearrangements with V and J assigned. A fraction of the clones does not appear; measured against another copy, unresolved V genes explain less than half of the discrepancy, and the remainder lacks a known reason. That table supplies the V and J calls and clone size; D and trimming were determined from the DNA. This sample comprises about 50,000 clones, about nine tenths of them detected only once. Roughly 5% of the sample belongs to the ten largest clones.

In light of the paper, this sample's time point label describes: after dendritic cell vaccination, including at tumor progression/relapse. To be selected, patients needed enough residual fresh-frozen tumor tissue and more than two years of available survival data. An isocitrate dehydrogenase mutation was not carried by any of the glioblastoma patients, although molecular status was otherwise variable. PBMC collection took place before vaccination, two weeks after the third vaccination, and at tumor progression if progression occurred. The Qiagen DNeasy Blood extraction Kit was used for extraction of genomic DNA.

This TCR was recovered from a human donor with glioblastoma. The sequencing used blood, collected after dendritic cell vaccination. The chain joins TRBV7-2 to TRBJ2-5; 8 bases in between match TRBD2. The CDR3 reads CASSSRGGETQYF. The DNA sequence is as follows: TGTGCCAGCAGCTCCCGGGGGGGGGAGACCCAGTACTTC.